The rows below give T cell receptor beta chains drawn from one sample of a study of radiation and T cells in renal cell carcinoma. Sequencing used immunoSEQ multiplex PCR; TCRdb keeps in-frame clones, though not all of them. The sample lists some 30,000 clones, roughly 80% occurring once. The sample consisted of blood, taken from a patient whose treatment included radiotherapy and nephrectomy. The source is a man aged 55-75 years with renal cell carcinoma. Both conserved end residues are part of each CDR3. The order of the fields is D gene, J gene, V gene, clone size, CDR3 protein, CDR3 DNA. A D gene is named only where the DNA matches it firmly. Where a row states a size, it is once, few, many or the class of an expanded clone; other rows omit it.

>.|TRBJ1-2|TRBV5-5|.
CASSLGLNFGYGYTF
TGTGCCAGCAGCTTGGGACTGAATTTCGGGTATGGCTACACCTTC
>TRBD1|TRBJ2-1|TRBV25-1|.
CASSVWRTGVNEQFF
TGTGCCAGCAGTGTATGGAGGACAGGGGTCAATGAGCAGTTCTTC
>.|TRBJ1-1|TRBV27|.
CASSLSYFPTEYEAFF
TGTGCCAGCAGTTTATCATATTTCCCGACTGAGTATGAAGCTTTCTTT
>TRBD2|TRBJ2-1|TRBV14|.
CASSQDLGLEQFF
TGTGCCAGCAGCCAAGATCTGGGACTAGAGCAGTTCTTC
>.|TRBJ2-7|TRBV18|.
CASSPEGLSSYEQYF
TGTGCCAGCTCACCAGAAGGGTTAAGCTCCTACGAGCAGTACTTC
>TRBD1|TRBJ1-2|TRBV5-6|.
CASSLGQGGYTF
TGTGCCAGCAGCTTGGGACAGGGTGGCTACACCTTC
>.|TRBJ2-5|TRBV5-5|.
CASRDLGTQYF
TGTGCCAGCAGGGACCTGGGGACCCAGTACTTC
>TRBD2|TRBJ2-7|TRBV19|.
CASSRSGSYEQYF
TGTGCCAGTAGTCGAAGCGGGAGCTACGAGCAGTACTTC
>.|TRBJ2-1|TRBV19|.
CASSIQGTSYNEQFF
TGTGCCAGTAGTATTCAGGGGACCTCCTACAATGAGCAGTTCTTC
>TRBD2|TRBJ2-1|TRBV27|.
CASSLIGGRVYNEQFF
TGTGCCAGCAGTTTAATTGGCGGGAGGGTTTACAATGAGCAGTTCTTC
>.|TRBJ1-5|TRBV4-3|.
CASSQTRTQPQHF
TGCGCCAGCAGCCAAACACGGACTCAGCCCCAGCATTTT
>TRBD1|TRBJ1-1|TRBV4-3|.
CASSHGQGPFEAFF
TGCGCCAGCAGCCACGGACAGGGACCCTTTGAAGCTTTCTTT
>.|TRBJ2-1|TRBV7-7|many
CASGRASGNEQFF
TGTGCCAGCGGTCGCGCGTCAGGCAATGAGCAGTTCTTC
>.|TRBJ2-4|TRBV19|.
CASSIGRSKENIQYF
TGTGCCAGTAGTATAGGCCGCAGCAAGGAAAACATTCAGTACTTC
>.|TRBJ2-4|TRBV6-6|few
CASSSGKGVAKNIQYF
TGTGCCAGCAGTTCTGGAAAAGGGGTAGCCAAAAACATTCAGTACTTC
>.|TRBJ1-2|TRBV2|.
CASTEIGGYTF
TGTGCCAGCACCGAGATAGGCGGCTACACCTTC
>.|TRBJ1-2|TRBV30|.
CAWSLAPTGDYGYTF
TGTGCCTGGAGTCTAGCCCCGACTGGGGACTATGGCTACACCTTC
>TRBD2|TRBJ2-1|TRBV11-2|.
CASSSWDGRINNEQFF
TGTGCCAGCAGCTCTTGGGACGGGAGGATAAACAATGAGCAGTTCTTC
>TRBD1|TRBJ1-1|TRBV5-1|.
CASSADRGPTEAFF
TGCGCCAGCAGCGCGGACAGGGGGCCCACTGAAGCTTTCTTT
>.|TRBJ1-1|TRBV18|.
CASSPIQTRFNTEAFF
TGTGCCAGCTCACCGATACAGACAAGGTTCAACACTGAAGCTTTCTTT
>TRBD1|TRBJ2-1|TRBV7-6|.
CASSETRQGADEQFF
TGTGCCAGCAGCGAAACAAGACAGGGGGCGGATGAGCAGTTCTTC
>TRBD1|TRBJ1-4|TRBV4-3|.
CASSPFRQGYNEKLFF
TGCGCCAGCAGCCCTTTTCGACAGGGATATAATGAAAAACTGTTTTTT
>.|TRBJ2-7|TRBV5-1|.
CASSFGSWYEQYF
TGCGCCAGCAGCTTCGGCAGTTGGTACGAGCAGTACTTC
>TRBD2|TRBJ2-1|TRBV7-3|.
CASSRSGASYNEQFF
TGTGCCAGCAGCCGGAGCGGGGCCTCCTACAATGAGCAGTTCTTC
>.|TRBJ1-2|TRBV6-1|.
CASTTVINYGYTF
TGTGCCAGCACGACAGTAATTAACTATGGCTACACCTTC
>TRBD1|TRBJ2-1|TRBV5-1|.
CASSPGQADYNEQFF
TGCGCCAGCAGCCCGGGACAGGCAGATTACAATGAGCAGTTCTTC
>.|TRBJ1-2|TRBV11-2|.
CASSLPRTAEGYTF
TGTGCCAGCAGCTTACCCCGGACGGCAGAGGGGTACACCTTC
>.|TRBJ2-7|TRBV20-1|.
CSATLGDEQYF
TGCAGTGCAACGCTCGGCGACGAGCAGTACTTC
>.|TRBJ2-2|TRBV5-5|.
CASSLDEYTGELFF
TGTGCCAGCAGCTTGGATGAATACACCGGGGAGCTGTTTTTT
>.|TRBJ2-5|TRBV18|.
CASSGQGRETQYF
TGTGCCAGCTCAGGGCAGGGCCGGGAGACCCAGTACTTC
>.|TRBJ2-2|TRBV7-2|.
CASSSKLGGTGELFF
TGTGCCAGCAGCTCTAAACTTGGGGGAACCGGGGAGCTGTTTTTT
>TRBD1|TRBJ2-7|TRBV30|.
CAWSRQGVSYEQYF
TGTGCCTGGAGTAGACAGGGGGTCTCCTACGAGCAGTACTTC
>TRBD2|TRBJ2-3|TRBV5-4|.
CASSFGRAGTDTQYF
TGTGCCAGCAGCTTCGGGAGGGCCGGGACAGATACGCAGTATTTT
>.|TRBJ1-3|TRBV19|.
CASRYGSGNTIYF
TGTGCCAGTAGGTACGGATCTGGAAACACCATATATTTT
>.|TRBJ1-4|TRBV5-1|once
CASSLAGATNEKLFF
TGCGCCAGCAGCTTGGCGGGTGCAACTAATGAAAAACTGTTTTTT